Below are 27 T cell receptor beta chains sequenced from a single sample in a study of T cell responses to AZD1222 COVID-19 vaccine. Profiling relied on immunoSEQ multiplex PCR, and the TCRdb table lists in-frame clones only, not all of them. The profile covers some 92,000 clones, with roughly 88% appearing a single time and around 3% taken by the ten largest. Sample: peripheral blood, taken on day 0 of AZD1222 vaccination. These receptor sequences come from an adult in good health.

V is TRBV29-1 and J is TRBJ1-2; TRBD1 aligns across 11 bases. J gave up 2 bases and V 6 bases, and 2 bases lay outside the gene matches. Germline V gives CDR1 SQVTM, CDR2 ANQGSEA. The CDR3 totals 13 residues. The CDR3, as DNA: TGCAGCGTGAGGGACAGGGGGAACTATGGCTACACCTTC. Translating gives CSVRDRGNYGYTF.

This clone was picked up a small number of times. The rearrangement uses TRBV5-1 and TRBJ1-6; D possibly corresponds to TRBD1 (5 bases). V was clipped by 0 bases and J by 5 bases, with 9 bases between them. The CDR3 contains 15 residues. Germline lookup yields CDR1 SGHRS and CDR2 YFSETQ. Written as DNA, the CDR3 is TGCGCCAGCAGCTTGGAATGGGGGAATAATTCACCCCTCCACTTT. This sequence encodes CASSLEWGNNSPLHF.

The V gene is TRBV6-6, the J gene TRBJ1-5; no firm D call. The CDR3 totals 14 residues. V dropped 7 bases and J dropped 1 base, with 11 bases sitting between them. Germline V gene sequence: CDR1 MNHNY, CDR2 SVGAGI (reference sequence). The CDR3 nucleotides read TGTGCCAGCACCGTGGATGGAAGCAATCAGCCCCAGCATTTT. Encoded protein: CASTVDGSNQPQHF.

V and J are TRBV5-4 and TRBJ2-1; 8 bases line up with TRBD2. Trimming removed 4 bases from V and 4 bases from J; junction bases left unmatched: 4. This CDR3 comprises 14 residues. Germline V gene lookup returns CDR1 SGHNT and CDR2 YYREEE (reference sequence). The CDR3 protein is CASSKTSAYNEQFF. CDR3 bases: TGTGCCAGCAGCAAGACTAGCGCATACAATGAGCAGTTCTTC.

The V gene is TRBV6-5, the J gene TRBJ1-1; 8 bases map to TRBD1. V lost 6 bases, J lost 1 base, and 4 bases stayed unmatched. From germline, CDR1 is MNHEY and CDR2 SVGAGI. The CDR3 totals 14 residues. DNA for the CDR3: TGTGCCAGCAGAGTGGGACAGGCGAACACTGAAGCTTTCTTT. Translated: CASRVGQANTEAFF.

The chain employs TRBV5-4 and TRBJ2-7; D gene uncertain. CDR1 and CDR2 (germline): SGHNT, YYREEE (reference sequence). Trimming removed 3 bases at V and 2 bases at J, with 12 bases between. The CDR3 consists of 14 residues. The CDR3 here is CASSWMTLPYEQYF. The CDR3 DNA sequence: TGTGCCAGCAGCTGGATGACGTTACCCTACGAGCAGTACTTC.

This clone was seen just once. This sequence joins TRBV7-2 and TRBJ2-7, with 14 positions matching TRBD2. CDR1 is SGHTA, CDR2 FQGNSA, per germline. This CDR3 is 19 amino acids long. The trim removed 5 bases at V and 0 bases at J, leaving 12 bases unmatched. The CDR3 protein is CASSRPGTSGSLSSYEQYF. CDR3 sequence (DNA): TGTGCCAGCAGCCGTCCCGGGACTAGCGGGAGTCTCAGCTCCTACGAGCAGTACTTC.

V usage is TRBV24-1 and J usage is TRBJ2-7, with 10 bases matching TRBD1. Germline-derived CDR1 and CDR2 are KGHDR and SFDVKD. This CDR3 contains 15 residues. J was trimmed by 5 bases and V by 3 bases; bases with no gene match: 6. This CDR3 is CATSDGQGGRDEQYF. Written as DNA, the CDR3 is TGTGCCACCAGTGATGGACAGGGGGGAAGGGACGAGCAGTACTTC.

The chain recombines TRBV5-5 with TRBJ2-2; either TRBD1 or TRBD2 may supply D (5 bases each). The V end lost 3 bases, the J end lost 15 bases, and 12 bases lay between the germline ends. Germline CDR1 reads SGHKS; CDR2 reads YYEKEE (reference sequence). The CDR3 contains 11 residues. CDR3: CASSSRDRVFF. The CDR3 DNA sequence: TGTGCCAGCAGCTCCCGGGACCGGGTGTTTTTT.

This sequence joins TRBV19 and TRBJ2-2, with D perhaps assigned TRBD1 or TRBD2 (5 bases each). CDR1 LNHDA and CDR2 SQIVND come from the germline V gene (reference sequence). The CDR3 is made up of 24 amino acids. V lost 3 bases and J lost 0, with 35 bases in between. Here the CDR3 DNA reads TGTGCCAGTAGTATTCTTTTGGCGCCCCAGACGGGTTGGGGGTCCCTCGCGAACACCGGGGAGCTGTTTTTT. This encodes CASSILLAPQTGWGSLANTGELFF. Full variable domain (outside the CDR3, taken from reference TRBV19 and TRBJ2-2): DGGITQSPKYLFRKEGQNVTLSCEQNLNHDAMYWYRQDPGQGLRLIYYSQIVNDFQKGDIAEGYSVSREKKESFPLTVTSAQKNPTAFYLCASSILLAPQTGWGSLANTGELFFGEGSRLTVL.

J is TRBJ1-5 and V is TRBV27, with a possible D match to TRBD1 (5 bases). V was shortened by 2 bases and J by 0 bases, with 14 bases between the two germline ends. This CDR3 has 17 residues. Germline-derived CDR1 and CDR2 are MNHEY and SMNVEV (reference sequence). CDR3 coding DNA: TGTGCCAGCAGTTTAAGGGGCAACTTCTATAGCAATCAGCCCCAGCATTTT. Its protein is CASSLRGNFYSNQPQHF.

This clone was observed once. CDR3 region: CATSRDPTRIMNTEAFF. CDR3 in DNA: TGTGCCACCAGCAGAGATCCAACTAGAATAATGAACACTGAAGCTTTCTTT. The rearrangement joins TRBV15 to TRBJ1-1; D uncertain. V was trimmed by 0 bases and J by 0 bases, leaving 14 bases between them. CDR1 is LNHNV, CDR2 YYDKDF, per germline (reference sequence). This CDR3 contains 17 residues.

V and J are TRBV18 and TRBJ2-5; 8 bases fit TRBD2. Germline CDR1 is KGHSH and CDR2 is LQKENI. J was trimmed by 2 bases and V by 4 bases; bases with no gene match: 6. The CDR3 has 15 residues. CDR3 protein: CASSLQAGEQETQYF. For the CDR3, the DNA is TGTGCCAGCTCACTTCAAGCGGGAGAGCAAGAGACCCAGTACTTC.

This clone was detected only a few times. The chain combines TRBV6-2 or TRBV6-3 with TRBJ1-5, with D unclear. Germline CDR1 is MNHEY and CDR2 is SVGEGT. The CDR3 covers 13 residues. The V end was cut by 4 bases, the J end by 6 bases, with 10 bases between. The CDR3 DNA is TGTGCCAGCAGTTGGGTCGGGGTTCAGCCCCAGCATTTT. It specifies CASSWVGVQPQHF.

The chain uses TRBV6-2 or TRBV6-3 and TRBJ2-7; D possibly corresponds to TRBD1 (6 bases). The CDR3 is 15 residues long. V dropped 2 bases and J dropped 2 bases, with 13 bases sitting between them. Germline V gene data show CDR1 as MNHEY and CDR2 as SVGEGT. In DNA form, the CDR3 reads TGTGCCAGCAGTTACGCAGGGGTACGGACCTACGAGCAGTACTTC. Translating it yields CASSYAGVRTYEQYF.

The chain links TRBV3-1 (or the pseudogene TRBV3-2) to TRBJ1-5; D not resolved. The CDR3 spans 14 residues. Germline values: CDR1 LGHDT, CDR2 YNNKEL (reference sequence). The germline V and J ends were trimmed by 6 bases and 7 bases, with 16 bases remaining between them. The CDR3 reads CASSMGLGNQPQHF. CDR3 bases: TGTGCCAGCAGTATGGGGTTGGGGAACCAGCCCCAGCATTTT.

The gene calls are TRBV7-3 and TRBJ1-5; no clear D gene. The V gene's germline CDR1 is SGHTA and CDR2 FQGTGA. Trimming took off 5 bases at V and 9 bases at J, with 14 bases between the two ends. The CDR3 is 13 residues long. The CDR3 loop is CASSVTLGGPQHF. In DNA, the CDR3 is TGTGCCAGCAGCGTGACCCTTGGAGGGCCCCAGCATTTT.

This sequence joins TRBV5-8 and TRBJ2-5; 8 nucleotides match TRBD1. Germline CDR1 is SGHTS and CDR2 is YDEGEE. The CDR3 has 15 amino acids. V was clipped by 3 bases and J by 5 bases; unmatched bases: 9. DNA of the CDR3: TGTGCCAGCAGCTCAGGACAGGGTTCGGAGGAGACCCAGTACTTC. Translated: CASSSGQGSEETQYF. The variable domain in full, completed from reference TRBV5-8 and TRBJ2-5, reads EAGVTQSPTHLIKTRGQQATLRCSPISGHTSVYWYQQALGLGLQFLLWYDEGEERNRGNFPPRFSGRQFPNYSSELNVNALELEDSALYLCASSSGQGSEETQYFGPGTRLLVL.

The chain combines TRBV6-4 with TRBJ1-3; TRBD1 aligns across 9 bases. The CDR3 totals 20 residues. Germline lookup yields CDR1 MRHNA and CDR2 SNTAGT. Trimming took 3 bases from V and 0 from J; bases not matched to a gene: 15. CDR3 DNA: TGTGCCAGCAGTGAACTTCGGAGGGACAGGGACCCTACCTCTGGAAACACCATATATTTT. It specifies CASSELRRDRDPTSGNTIYF.

This clone has a single count. V gene TRBV5-5 combines with J gene TRBJ1-1; D may be TRBD1 (5 bases). The length of the CDR3 is 15 residues. Germline values: CDR1 SGHKS, CDR2 YYEKEE (reference sequence). The ends were cut back, 2 bases at V and 1 base at J, with 12 bases in the middle. The CDR3 here is CASSLSPGRNTEAFF. The CDR3 region has the DNA TGTGCCAGCAGCTTAAGCCCAGGGAGGAACACTGAAGCTTTCTTT.

The chain couples TRBV28 to TRBJ1-5, with unresolved D. Trimming stripped 5 bases from V and 1 base from J, with 6 bases between. The germline V gene encodes CDR1 MDHEN and CDR2 SYDVKM. There are 13 residues in the CDR3. CDR3 bases: TGTGCCAGCAGTCCATGGAGCAATCAGCCCCAGCATTTT. It specifies CASSPWSNQPQHF.

The chain links TRBV3-1 (or the pseudogene TRBV3-2) to TRBJ2-1, with 15 bases identical to TRBD2. This CDR3 has 17 amino acids. The junction had 5 bases not matched to a gene; V was cut back by 3 bases and J by 5 bases. Germline CDR1 LGHDT, CDR2 YNNKEL (reference sequence). The CDR3 DNA is TGTGCCAGCAGCCAGCCGGGACTAGCGGGAGGAAACAATGAGCAGTTCTTC. Protein: CASSQPGLAGGNNEQFF.

This chain connects TRBV19 to TRBJ1-4; D gene ambiguous. Germline CDR1 LNHDA, CDR2 SQIVND (reference sequence). The ends were cut back, 7 bases at V and 8 bases at J, with 8 bases in the middle. The CDR3 is 11 amino acids. The DNA of the CDR3 is TGTGCCAGTACTCCGGGAGAAAAACTGTTTTTT. Amino acid sequence: CASTPGEKLFF.

This clone was picked up a small number of times. The chain recombines TRBV30 with TRBJ2-2; possibly TRBD2 for D (6 bases). This CDR3 region has 14 residues. The germline CDR1 and CDR2 sequences are GTSNPN and SVGIG (reference sequence). Trimming stripped 0 bases from V and 6 bases from J, with 11 bases between. For the CDR3, the DNA is TGTGCCTGGAGTGTACAATCGGGGGCCGGGGAGCTGTTTTTT. Protein: CAWSVQSGAGELFF.

The CDR3 is CAQRSGRTYEQYF. The CDR3 nucleotides are TGTGCCCAACGCAGCGGTAGAACCTACGAGCAGTACTTC. This chain links TRBV28 with TRBJ2-7; D is possibly TRBD2 (5 bases). Germline-derived CDR1 and CDR2 are MDHEN and SYDVKM. Trimming left V 11 bases short and J 2 bases short, with 16 bases between. This CDR3 has 13 amino acids.

The gene calls are TRBV11-3 and TRBJ2-7; D is uncertain. This CDR3 is 14 amino acids long. Trimming removed 1 base from V and 2 bases from J, with 9 bases in between. CDR1 SGHNT and CDR2 YENEEA come from the germline V gene. CDR3 residues: CASSLGFGPYEQYF. CDR3 nucleotides: TGTGCCAGCAGCTTAGGATTCGGGCCCTACGAGCAGTACTTC.

CDR3: CSVATSGSHEQFF. The CDR3 DNA follows: TGCAGCGTTGCGACTAGCGGGAGTCATGAGCAGTTCTTC. The chain combines TRBV29-1 with TRBJ2-1; the match to TRBD2 covers 12 bases. The V gene end was trimmed by 4 bases and the J gene end by 8 bases; junction bases not matched to a gene: 3. This CDR3 comprises 13 residues. Per germline, CDR1 SQVTM and CDR2 ANQGSEA.